This TCR beta chain was captured in a study of cytomegalovirus exposure and HLA in healthy donors. General study results and limits: Later analysis showed most CMV-associated TCR beta chains appearing HLA-restricted.

The germline CDR1 and CDR2 sequences are SGHRS and YFSETQ. Deletions cut 0 bases from V and 2 bases from J, with 7 bases between. This CDR3 spans 14 amino acids. Turning to this clone: As yet, its antigen is unknown.

Primers: 60 Vbeta forward and 13 Jbeta reverse. Produced via immunoSEQ multiplex PCR; TCRdb's table is partial and in-frame only. The sample lists 180,000 or so clones; 70% to 90% were seen once. This sequence was found in a young woman in good health and CMV-seronegative. This chain connects TRBV5-1 to TRBJ2-3; D unresolved. Sequences were obtained from PBMCs. The CDR3 nucleotides are TGCGCCAGCAGCTTGGACAGTTACACAGATACGCAGTATTTT. Encoded protein: CASSLDSYTDTQYF.